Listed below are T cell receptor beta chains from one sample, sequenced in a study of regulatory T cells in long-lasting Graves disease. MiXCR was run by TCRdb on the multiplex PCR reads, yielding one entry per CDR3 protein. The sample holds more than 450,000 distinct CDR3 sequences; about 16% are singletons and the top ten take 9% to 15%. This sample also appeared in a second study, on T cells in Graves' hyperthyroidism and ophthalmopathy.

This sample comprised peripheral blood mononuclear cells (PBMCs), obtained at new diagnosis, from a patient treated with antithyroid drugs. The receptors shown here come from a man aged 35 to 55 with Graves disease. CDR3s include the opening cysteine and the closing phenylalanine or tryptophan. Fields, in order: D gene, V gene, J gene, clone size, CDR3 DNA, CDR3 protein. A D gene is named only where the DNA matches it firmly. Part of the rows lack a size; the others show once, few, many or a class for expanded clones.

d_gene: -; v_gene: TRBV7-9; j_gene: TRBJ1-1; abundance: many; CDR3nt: TGTGCCAGCGGTACCCGTTCTGATGAAGCTTTCTTT; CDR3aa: CASGTRSDEAFF
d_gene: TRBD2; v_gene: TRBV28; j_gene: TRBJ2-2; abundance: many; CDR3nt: TGTGCCAGCACCCCCGGCGAGCGGGAGGGCACCGGGGAGCTGTTTTTT; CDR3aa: CASTPGEREGTGELFF
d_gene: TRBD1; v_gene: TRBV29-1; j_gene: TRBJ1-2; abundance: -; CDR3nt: TGCAGCGTTGTAACAGGGGGTGATGGCTACACCTTC; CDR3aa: CSVVTGGDGYTF
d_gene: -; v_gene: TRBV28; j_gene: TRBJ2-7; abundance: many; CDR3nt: TGTGCCAGCAGCCTCCCGGCCAGGTACGAGCAGTACTTC; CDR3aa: CASSLPARYEQYF
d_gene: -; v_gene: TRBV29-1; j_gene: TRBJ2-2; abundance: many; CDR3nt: TGCAGCGTTGAGGTCAGGGGGGTCTCCGGGGAGCTGTTTTTT; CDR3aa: CSVEVRGVSGELFF
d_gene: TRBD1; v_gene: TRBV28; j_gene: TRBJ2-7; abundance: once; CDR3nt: TGTGCCAGCAGTACAGGGGGACAGGGGCGAAGGGGCTCCTACGAGCAGTACTTC; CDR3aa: CASSTGGQGRRGSYEQYF
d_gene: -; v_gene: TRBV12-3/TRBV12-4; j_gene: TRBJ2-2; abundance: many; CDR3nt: TGTGCCAGCAGTTCACGACAGCGGAACACCGGGGAGCTGTTTTTT; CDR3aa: CASSSRQRNTGELFF
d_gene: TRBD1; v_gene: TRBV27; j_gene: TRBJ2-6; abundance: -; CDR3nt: TGTGCCAGCAGTTCGCCGGGACAGGGTCTGGGGGCCAACGTCCTGACTTTC; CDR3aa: CASSSPGQGLGANVLTF
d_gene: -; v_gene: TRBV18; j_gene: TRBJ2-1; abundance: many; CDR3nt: TGTGCCAGCTCACCAATTTTCGACTACAATGAGCAGTTCTTC; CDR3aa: CASSPIFDYNEQFF
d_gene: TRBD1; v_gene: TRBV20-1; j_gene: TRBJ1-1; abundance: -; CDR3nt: TGCAGTGCTAGAGAGTTCTCCAGGGGGGGGACTGAAGCTTTCTTT; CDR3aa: CSAREFSRGGTEAFF
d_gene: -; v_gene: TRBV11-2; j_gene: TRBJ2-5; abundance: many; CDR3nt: TGTGCCAGCAGCTTAGAAGGCGGGCCTAGGGAGACCCAGTACTTC; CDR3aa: CASSLEGGPRETQYF
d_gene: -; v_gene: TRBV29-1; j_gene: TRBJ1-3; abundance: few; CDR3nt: TGCAGCGTGGTCTTTTCTGGAAACACCATATATTTT; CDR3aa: CSVVFSGNTIYF
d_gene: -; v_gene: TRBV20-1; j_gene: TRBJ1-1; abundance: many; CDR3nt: TGCAGTGCTGAAACCGACGGTCCGAACACTGAAGCTTTCTTT; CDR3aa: CSAETDGPNTEAFF
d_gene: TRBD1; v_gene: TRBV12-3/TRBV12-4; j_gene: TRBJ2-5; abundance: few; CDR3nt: TGTGCCAGCAGTTTATCCGGCGGACAGGGGTTCTTC; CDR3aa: CASSLSGGQGFF
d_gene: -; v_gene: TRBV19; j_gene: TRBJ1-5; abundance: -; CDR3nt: TGTGCCAGTAGTATAGATCTATGGGGAGGAGACGGCAATCAGCCCCAGCATTTT; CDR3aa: CASSIDLWGGDGNQPQHF
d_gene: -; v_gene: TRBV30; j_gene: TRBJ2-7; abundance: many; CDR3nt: TGTGCCTGGAGAGACGGGACCGGTTCCTACGAGCAGTACTTC; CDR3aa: CAWRDGTGSYEQYF
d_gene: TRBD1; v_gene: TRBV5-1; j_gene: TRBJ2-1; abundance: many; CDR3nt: TGCGCCAGCAGCGAGACAGGGTTGCAGTTCTTC; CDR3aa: CASSETGLQFF
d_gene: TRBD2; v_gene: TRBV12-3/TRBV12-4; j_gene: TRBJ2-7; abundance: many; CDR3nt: TGTGCCAGCAGTTTCCTAGGTAGCGGGAGATCAGAGCAGTACTTC; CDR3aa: CASSFLGSGRSEQYF
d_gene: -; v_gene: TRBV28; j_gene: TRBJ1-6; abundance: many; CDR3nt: TGTGCCAGCAGTCCTACCCTGGGACGGCAAAATTCACCCCTCCACTTT; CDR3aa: CASSPTLGRQNSPLHF
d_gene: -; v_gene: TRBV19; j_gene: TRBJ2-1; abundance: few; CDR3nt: TGTGCCAGTAGTATACGGGGGGCTGAGCAGTTCTTC; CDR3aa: CASSIRGAEQFF
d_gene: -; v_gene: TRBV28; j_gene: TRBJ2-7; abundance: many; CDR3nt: TGTGCCAGCATCGGCTCTAACACCTACGAGCAGTACTTC; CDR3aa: CASIGSNTYEQYF
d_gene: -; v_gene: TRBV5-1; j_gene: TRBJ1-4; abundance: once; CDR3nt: TGCGCCAGCAGCTTGTACTCAGAAGGGGAAAAACTGTTTTTT; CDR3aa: CASSLYSEGEKLFF
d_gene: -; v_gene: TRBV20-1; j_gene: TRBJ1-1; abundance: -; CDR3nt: TGCAGTGCTCGCTGGGGCCCGTTGAACACTGAAGCTTTCTTT; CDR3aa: CSARWGPLNTEAFF
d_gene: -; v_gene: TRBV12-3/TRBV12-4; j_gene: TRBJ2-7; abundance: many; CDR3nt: TGTGCCAGCAGTTGGGCCAGGGCCTACGAGCAGTACTTC; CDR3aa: CASSWARAYEQYF